One and the same sample provided the 6 T cell receptor beta chains below, sequenced in a study of tumor and adjacent non-tumor tissue in lung cancer. Three rounds of nested PCR, following a modified ARM-PCR protocol, produced the TCRbeta library. TCRdb processed the multiplex PCR reads anew with MiXCR; each CDR3 protein has one entry. The repertoire holds fewer than 120,000 distinct CDR3 sequences, with over 70% as singletons. RNA was extracted from bulk tissue without any cell sorting. The sample taken for sequencing was lung tumor tissue. Source of these receptors: a man aged 70-80 years with non-small cell lung cancer.

As concerns this clonotype: Germline is not matched at one junction end, which may reflect a read error. The chain links TRBV12-3 or TRBV12-4 to TRBJ1-4; 11 bases align to TRBD1. The CDR3 consists of 17 residues. CDR3 nucleotides: TGTGCCAGCAGTTCCGGGACAGGGGGTATGGTATATGAAGAACTGTTGTTT. It encodes CASSSGTGGMVYEELLF.

In regard to this clonotype: A much larger clone lies a single base off, so this may be a read error. The genes are TRBV5-1 and TRBJ1-6; tentative D call: TRBD1 (5 bases). This CDR3 region has 14 residues. Germline V CDR1 and CDR2: SGHRS, YFSETQ. Trimming took 6 bases from V and 5 from J, leaving 12 bases between them. CDR3 sequence (DNA): TGCGCCAGCATCGACCGGGACCATAATTCACCCCTCCACTTT. It yields the protein CASIDRDHNSPLHF.

A word on this clonotype: A much more abundant neighbour one base away suggests this may be a read error. The rearrangement links TRBV11-2 to TRBJ1-1; D is possibly TRBD1 (6 bases). Germline CDR1 reads SGHAT; CDR2 reads FQNNGV. CDR3 length: 14 amino acids. This CDR3 is CASTGTQRNIEAFF. The CDR3 nucleotides are TGTGCCAGCACCGGGACACAGAGGAACATTGAAGCTTTCTTT. The full variable domain, with the rest looked up from reference TRBV11-2 and TRBJ1-1, is EAGVAQSPRYKIIEKRQSVAFWCNPISGHATLYWYQQILGQGPKLLIQFQNNGVVDDSQLPKDRFSAERLKGVDSTLKIQPAKLEDSAVYLCASTGTQRNIEAFFGQGTRLTVV.

Concerning this clonotype: A junction boundary mismatches the germline segment, possibly from a read error. The J gene is TRBJ2-1, the V gene TRBV20-1; tentatively, D is TRBD2 (7 bases). The germline V gene has CDR1 DFQATT and CDR2 SNEGSKA (reference sequence). This CDR3 region has 16 residues. In DNA form, the CDR3 reads TGCAGCGGGAAGGGCGGGGGCGCGCGCTCCTACAATGAGCGGTTCTTC. Encoded protein: CSGKGGGARSYNERFF.

With regard to this clonotype: A much larger clone is a single base away; this may be a read error. The CDR3 reads CAWSSSDTGLNEKLLF. CDR3 DNA sequence: TGTGCCTGGAGTTCTTCAGACACAGGACTAAATGAAAAACTGTTGTTT. The rearrangement links TRBV30 to TRBJ1-4, with D perhaps TRBD1 (5 bases). CDR1 and CDR2 from the germline V gene are GTSNPN and SVGIG (reference sequence). This CDR3 region has 16 residues.

In the case of this clonotype: The junction and the germline gene differ at one end; a read error may be behind it. This chain joins TRBV2 and TRBJ2-2; 11 bases fit TRBD1. This CDR3 is 17 amino acids long. Germline values: CDR1 SNHLY, CDR2 FYNNEI. The CDR3 region has the DNA TGTGCCAGCAGGCGGACAGGGGGCTCCGCGAACACCGGGAAGCTGTTTTTT. Protein: CASRRTGGSANTGKLFF.